In its sample, the clone carrying this T cell receptor beta chain was seen a few times. Its antigen is as yet unknown. Generated by immunoSEQ multiplex PCR, the TCRdb table keeps only in-frame clones and is missing some. This sample has roughly 120,000 clones; 70% to 90% occur once, and the top ten carry about 1.6%. These data originate in a study of T cell responses to AZD1222 COVID-19 vaccine. Findings and limits, study-wide: White British ancestry dominated among donors, who included more females, and clonal diversity was possibly underestimated.

The V gene lost 7 bases and the J gene lost 2 bases, with 12 bases spanning the gap. The length of the CDR3 is 13 residues. The TCR originated in an adult in good health. The chain combines TRBV12-3 or TRBV12-4 with TRBJ2-7; D possibly matches TRBD1 or TRBD2 (6 bases each). This specimen was peripheral blood, taken on day 0 of AZD1222 vaccination. This CDR3 is CASTEGGTYEQYF. The DNA for the CDR3 is TGTGCCAGCACCGAAGGGGGGACCTACGAGCAGTACTTC.